Listed here are 10 T cell receptor beta chains from one sample, sequenced in a study of a mutant IDH1 vaccine in newly diagnosed glioma. Antigens of these TCRs are unknown. The time point was: week 47, end of study. Vaccination used 300 ug of mutant IDH1 20-mer peptide per dose, with topical imiquimod. This table comes from immunoSEQ multiplex PCR, and its TCRdb copy is limited to in-frame clones, with some not included. The profile shows around 100,000 clones, roughly 91% of them singletons. Sequenced material: PBMCs, taken from a glioma patient whose treatment included an IDH1 peptide vaccine. These receptors all come from a woman in her fifties or sixties with glioma.

V and J are TRBV13 and TRBJ2-7; 14 bases match TRBD2. CDR1 PRHDT and CDR2 FYEKMQ come from the germline V gene (reference sequence). CDR3 length: 17 residues. J was trimmed by 2 bases and V by 4 bases; bases with no gene match: 7. The CDR3 DNA reads as TGTGCCAGCAGCTCCAGGACTAGCGGGAGGCCCACCTACGAGCAGTACTTC. Translating gives CASSSRTSGRPTYEQYF.

V usage is TRBV5-6 and J usage is TRBJ2-7; 8 bases line up with TRBD1. The CDR3 runs 13 residues. Per the germline V gene, CDR1 is SGHDT and CDR2 is YYEEEE. The V and J ends lost 7 bases and 7 bases, in that order; junction bases with no gene match: 10. The CDR3 DNA follows: TGTGCCAGCGGCCAAGCAGGGGGCGGAGAGCAGTACTTC. Its protein is CASGQAGGGEQYF.

The rearrangement joins TRBV30 to TRBJ1-1, with D unclear. This CDR3 comprises 12 residues. V was trimmed by 3 bases and J by 2 bases, leaving 7 bases between them. Germline lookup yields CDR1 GTSNPN and CDR2 SVGIG (reference sequence). Here the CDR3 reads CAWSTINTEAFF. CDR3 nucleotides: TGTGCCTGGAGCACGATAAACACTGAAGCTTTCTTT.

This clone was counted a few times. This sample also contains other DNA sequences that code for the same CDR3. The chain joins TRBV7-9 to TRBJ1-2; D may be TRBD1 (6 bases). V was shortened by 6 bases and J by 7 bases, with 9 bases between the two germline ends. This CDR3 is built from 11 residues. Germline V gene data show CDR1 as SEHNR and CDR2 as FQNEAQ (reference sequence). DNA for the CDR3: TGTGCCAGCAGATCAGGGGTTGGCTACACCTTC. Its protein is CASRSGVGYTF.

The V call is TRBV6-5, the J call TRBJ2-5; D is undetermined. The CDR3 totals 14 residues. The germline V gene encodes CDR1 MNHEY and CDR2 SVGAGI. Trimming left V 3 bases short and J 5 bases short, with 13 bases between. The CDR3 sequence is CASSYPGLGETQYF. The DNA for the CDR3 is TGTGCCAGCAGTTATCCAGGCCTGGGGGAGACCCAGTACTTC.

To note about this clone: The junction does not match germline at one end; this may be a read error. This chain uses TRBV7-7 with TRBJ2-1; D unclear. This CDR3 spans 13 amino acids. Germline assignment: CDR1 SSHAT and CDR2 FNYEAQ (reference sequence). CDR3 nucleotide sequence: TGTGCTAGCAGCGTTGACCGGTACAATGAGCAGTTCTTC. Amino acid sequence: CASSVDRYNEQFF. The variable domain in full, with the rest retrieved from reference TRBV7-7 and TRBJ2-1, is GAGVSQSPRYKVTKRGQDVTLRCDPISSHATLYWYQQALGQGPEFLTYFNYEAQPDKSGLPSDRFSAERPEGSISTLTIQRTEQRDSAMYRCASSVDRYNEQFFGPGTRLTVL.

This clone was seen once. The rearrangement uses TRBV2 and TRBJ2-7; 12 bases are a match to TRBD2. The germline gives CDR1 SNHLY, CDR2 FYNNEI. This CDR3 is built from 14 residues. V was pared by 5 bases and J by 5 bases, with 4 bases of the junction left unmatched. CDR3 in amino acids: CASSTSGRIDEQYF. CDR3 sequence (DNA): TGTGCCAGCAGTACTAGCGGGAGGATAGACGAGCAGTACTTC.

The chain recombines TRBV18 with TRBJ2-1; D is undetermined. The V and J ends lost 3 bases and 5 bases respectively, with 5 bases between them. Per germline, CDR1 KGHSH and CDR2 LQKENI. The CDR3 loop spans 12 amino acids. CDR3 region: CASSPADNEQFF. The DNA of the CDR3 is TGTGCCAGCTCACCCGCTGACAATGAGCAGTTCTTC. Filled out from reference TRBV18 and TRBJ2-1, the complete variable domain reads NAGVMQNPRHLVRRRGQEARLRCSPMKGHSHVYWYRQLPEEGLKFMVYLQKENIIDESGMPKERFSAEFPKEGPSILRIQQVVRGDSAAYFCASSPADNEQFFGPGTRLTVL.

The rearrangement uses TRBV6-1 and TRBJ2-1; TRBD1 matches at 7 bases. The V gene's germline CDR1 is MNHNS and CDR2 SASEGT. The CDR3 sequence is 16 residues long. Trimming cost V 6 bases and J 5 bases; bases outside gene matches: 13. CDR3 in amino acids: CASRERPGQTNNEQFF. Written as DNA, the CDR3 is TGTGCCAGCAGGGAAAGACCGGGACAGACAAACAATGAGCAGTTCTTC.

This clone was recorded a few times. The V and J genes are TRBV9 and TRBJ1-2; D gene uncertain. CDR3 length equals 12 residues. The germline V and J ends were trimmed by 0 bases and 5 bases, with 5 bases remaining between them. The germline V gene encodes CDR1 SGDLS and CDR2 YYNGEE. CDR3 residues: CASSVGTYGYTF. The CDR3 nucleotides read TGTGCCAGCAGCGTAGGAACATATGGCTACACCTTC.